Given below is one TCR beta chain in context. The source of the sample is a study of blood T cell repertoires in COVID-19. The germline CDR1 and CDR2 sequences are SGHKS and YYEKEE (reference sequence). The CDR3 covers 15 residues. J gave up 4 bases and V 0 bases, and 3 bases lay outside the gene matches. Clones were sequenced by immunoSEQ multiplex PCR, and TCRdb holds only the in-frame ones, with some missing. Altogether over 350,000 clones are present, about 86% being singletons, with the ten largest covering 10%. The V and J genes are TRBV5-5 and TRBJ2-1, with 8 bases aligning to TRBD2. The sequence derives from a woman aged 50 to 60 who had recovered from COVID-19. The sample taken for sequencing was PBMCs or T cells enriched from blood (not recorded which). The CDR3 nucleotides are TGTGCCAGCAGCTTGGCACTAGCGGTTTACAATGAGCAGTTCTTC. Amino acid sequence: CASSLALAVYNEQFF.